This TCR beta chain is drawn from a study of blood T cells in healthy people across ages. Study conclusions and caveats: It was not known whether donors were CMV positive (a possible confounder of expanded clonotype changes). Versus aged donors, long-lived donors had higher diversity and more naive CD4+ cells. It was not possible, with unsorted PBMCs, to conclusively compare naive and antigen-experienced cells.

CDR3 length: 14 residues. Germline V gives CDR1 SGHNT, CDR2 YENEEA. Between the trimmed V and J ends, which lost 2 bases and 9 bases, there was a span of 14 bases. Donors each provided ten milliliters of peripheral blood. This clonotype was seen a handful of times. Its cognate antigen is unknown. The authors ran a second PCR of 7 to 11 cycles using a sample-barcoded 5' primer and a J-beta primer mix. TCRdb re-called the 5' RACE reads with MiXCR, one entry per CDR3 protein. The sample has hundreds of thousands of distinct CDR3 sequences, roughly three fifths seen once. The sample comprised blood. The sequence was obtained from a man between 40 and 49 years old in good health. The rearrangement links TRBV11-3 to TRBJ2-1; no reliable D call. CDR3 sequence: CASSLRPYQSEQFF. Written as DNA, the CDR3 is TGTGCCAGCAGCTTACGGCCTTATCAAAGTGAGCAGTTCTTC.